These 30 T cell receptor beta chains originate from one sample sequenced in a study of graft-versus-host responses after intestinal transplantation. No antigen has been identified for these receptors. Sequencing used immunoSEQ multiplex PCR; TCRdb keeps in-frame clones, though not all of them. The sample consists of 65,000 to 90,000 clones, around 90% of them appearing once. Material: unstimulated CD8+ T cells sorted from spleen or lymph node cells, obtained before transplant. These receptors originate from a human donor who was the organ donor for an intestinal transplant.

Written as DNA, the CDR3 is TGTGCCAGTAGTCCGGGACTAGCGGGAGCTGGCAATGAGCAGTTCTTC. It yields the protein CASSPGLAGAGNEQFF. The chain combines TRBV19 with TRBJ2-1, with TRBD2 matching over 14 bases. The CDR3 totals 16 residues. V lost 5 bases, J lost 6 bases, and 6 bases stayed unmatched. CDR1 is LNHDA, CDR2 SQIVND, per germline (reference sequence).

The chain recombines TRBV9 with TRBJ2-2; 10 nucleotides line up with TRBD2. This CDR3 has 16 residues. The V and J ends lost 3 bases and 6 bases, in that order; junction bases with no gene match: 8. The V gene's germline CDR1 is SGDLS and CDR2 YYNGEE. CDR3 bases: TGTGCCAGCAGCGCCAGCGGGAGGGCCGTAGCCGGGGAGCTGTTTTTT. This gives the protein CASSASGRAVAGELFF.

The gene calls are TRBV6-5 and TRBJ2-1; D may be TRBD1 (6 bases). The germline V and J ends were trimmed by 4 bases and 9 bases, with 19 bases remaining between them. Germline V lookup: CDR1 MNHEY, CDR2 SVGAGI. CDR3 length: 15 residues. The CDR3 DNA reads as TGTGCCAGCAGTTCCATCCCAGGGGCGCAGGGTGAGCAGTTCTTC. Its translation: CASSSIPGAQGEQFF.

The chain recombines TRBV10-1 with TRBJ2-5, with 11 bases lining up with TRBD2. V lost 7 bases to trimming and J lost 2 bases; unmatched junction nucleotides: 6. CDR1 and CDR2 (germline): WNHNN, SYGVQD (reference sequence). The CDR3 has 15 amino acids. The CDR3 region is CASKEASGGQETQYF. The CDR3 region has the DNA TGCGCCAGCAAGGAGGCTAGCGGGGGGCAAGAGACCCAGTACTTC.

The J gene is TRBJ1-1, the V gene TRBV29-1; D is unclear. CDR1 SQVTM and CDR2 ANQGSEA come from the germline V gene. Trimming removed 3 bases from V and 1 base from J, with 6 bases in between. The CDR3 sequence is 12 residues long. The CDR3 region is CSVDSRNTEAFF. In DNA form, the CDR3 reads TGCAGCGTTGATTCCAGGAACACTGAAGCTTTCTTT.

The rearrangement uses TRBV5-6 and TRBJ1-6; D gene ambiguous. V was cut by 4 bases and J by 2 bases, with 16 bases left in between. The CDR3 loop spans 17 amino acids. Germline values: CDR1 SGHDT, CDR2 YYEEEE. CDR3 amino acids: CASSPPGESPYNSPLHF. In nucleotides, the CDR3 is TGTGCCAGCAGCCCCCCCGGAGAAAGTCCCTATAATTCACCCCTCCACTTT.

The rearrangement joins TRBV6-1 to TRBJ2-1, with 16 bases that match TRBD2. The CDR3 spans 20 residues. The V gene end was trimmed by 4 bases and the J gene end by 0 bases; junction bases not matched to a gene: 9. Germline V gene lookup returns CDR1 MNHNS and CDR2 SASEGT. This CDR3 is CASSGGLAGGPSFSYNEQFF. CDR3 sequence (DNA): TGTGCCAGCAGTGGGGGACTAGCGGGAGGGCCAAGCTTCTCCTACAATGAGCAGTTCTTC.

V usage is TRBV4-1 and J usage is TRBJ2-5, with D possibly TRBD2 on 6 matching bases. The CDR3 has 14 residues. Deletions cut 3 bases from V and 5 bases from J, with 13 bases between. Germline V lookup: CDR1 MGHRA, CDR2 YSYEKL. As DNA, the CDR3 is TGCGCCAGCAGCCACCCCCGGAGGGATGAGACCCAGTACTTC. Translating gives CASSHPRRDETQYF.

CDR3 DNA sequence: TGTGCCAGCATCATTTACGGGGGGAACAATGAGCAGTTCTTC. Amino acid sequence: CASIIYGGNNEQFF. The gene calls are TRBV5-6 and TRBJ2-1; TRBD2 aligns across 7 bases. Germline assignment: CDR1 SGHDT and CDR2 YYEEEE. V shed 6 bases, J shed 5 bases, and the junction held 8 bases outside the gene matches. The CDR3 length is 14 residues.

The chain has TRBV5-1 and TRBJ2-6; D gene unclear. The CDR3 extends over 17 amino acids. V was shortened by 0 bases and J by 4 bases, with 14 bases between the two germline ends. Germline CDR1 and CDR2: SGHRS and YFSETQ. This CDR3 is CASSLGYQWEGANVLTF. The DNA of the CDR3 is TGCGCCAGCAGCTTGGGGTATCAATGGGAAGGGGCCAACGTCCTGACTTTC.

The V gene is TRBV7-9, the J gene TRBJ2-1, with 8 bases matching TRBD1. The CDR3 extends over 17 amino acids. Germline assignment: CDR1 SEHNR and CDR2 FQNEAQ (reference sequence). V was clipped by 0 bases and J by 3 bases; unmatched bases: 7. The CDR3 region has the DNA TGTGCCAGCAGCTTAGCGGTCGGACAGGGTGACTACAATGAGCAGTTCTTC. Amino acids: CASSLAVGQGDYNEQFF.

This chain uses TRBV7-9 with TRBJ2-7; tentative D call: TRBD1 (5 bases). This CDR3 region has 13 residues. Germline V CDR1 and CDR2: SEHNR, FQNEAQ (reference sequence). V shed 5 bases and J shed 3 bases, with 11 bases lying between them. In DNA, the CDR3 is TGTGCCAGCAGCCCCGGACAAGACTACGAGCAGTACTTC. It is translated as CASSPGQDYEQYF.

The V gene is TRBV28, the J gene TRBJ1-6, with D unresolved. CDR1 is MDHEN, CDR2 SYDVKM, per germline. This CDR3 is 15 amino acids long. With 6 bases removed from V and 6 bases from J, the gap between germline ends came to 15 bases. CDR3 nucleotides: TGTGCCAGCAGATTGGACCTTCCTCTTAATTCACCCCTCCACTTT. Protein: CASRLDLPLNSPLHF.

As regards this clone: This CDR3 is also generated by other DNA sequences in the sample. This sequence joins TRBV5-1 and TRBJ2-1; 7 bases are shared with TRBD1. CDR1 is SGHRS, CDR2 YFSETQ, per germline. Trimming removed 0 bases from V and 4 bases from J; junction bases left unmatched: 4. The CDR3 length is 15 residues. Written as DNA, the CDR3 is TGCGCCAGCAGCTTGGAGCAGGGGGTGTACAATGAGCAGTTCTTC. As protein: CASSLEQGVYNEQFF.

The rearrangement uses TRBV25-1 and TRBJ1-1, with D hard to call. Germline V gene data show CDR1 as MGHDK and CDR2 as SYGVNS. V lost 8 bases to trimming and J lost 0 bases, with 10 bases between them. This CDR3 region has 13 residues. The CDR3 here is CASRPDMNTEAFF. The CDR3 region has the DNA TGTGCCAGCCGACCCGACATGAACACTGAAGCTTTCTTT.

As DNA, the CDR3 is TGTGCCAGCAGCCCCGGACAGGGGGGCGCGCCCTGGTACGAGCAGTACTTC. This gives the protein CASSPGQGGAPWYEQYF. The chain uses TRBV9 and TRBJ2-7; 10 nucleotides line up with TRBD1. The CDR3 sequence is 17 residues long. Trimming took 4 bases from V and 4 from J; bases not matched to a gene: 14. Looked up from germline, CDR1 is SGDLS and CDR2 is YYNGEE.

This clone appeared a single time. This chain uses TRBV6-1 with TRBJ1-2, with 9 bases that match TRBD1. Unmatched junction bases numbered 6, after V lost 5 bases and J lost 2 bases. Germline CDR1 MNHNS, CDR2 SASEGT. The CDR3 sequence is 15 residues long. The CDR3 DNA reads TGTGCCAGCAGTCAGGGACAGGGACCGAACTATGGCTACACCTTC. It translates to CASSQGQGPNYGYTF.

V and J are TRBV6-5 and TRBJ2-7; tentatively, D is TRBD1 or TRBD2 (7 bases each). TRBJ2-5 explains the end of the DNA better; the J call may be wrong. The CDR3 consists of 15 residues. Germline assignment: CDR1 MNHEY and CDR2 SVGAGI. Here the CDR3 reads CASSYLQGGQETQYF. The DNA for the CDR3 is TGTGCCAGCAGTTATTTGCAGGGGGGGCAAGAGACCCAGTACTTC.

CDR3 residues: CSVDGREVDTIYF. The CDR3 DNA follows: TGCAGCGTTGACGGCAGGGAGGTAGACACCATATATTTT. V usage is TRBV29-1 and J usage is TRBJ1-3; possibly TRBD1 for D (5 bases). This CDR3 has 13 amino acids. Looked up from germline, CDR1 is SQVTM and CDR2 is ANQGSEA. V was pared by 3 bases and J by 8 bases, with 14 bases between.

CDR3 in amino acids: CASSSVVEGDEKLFF. CDR3 nucleotide sequence: TGTGCCAGCAGCTCGGTCGTGGAGGGAGATGAAAAACTGTTTTTT. The chain recombines TRBV13 with TRBJ1-4; D is unclear. V lost 4 bases, J lost 6 bases, and 15 bases lay in between. Per the germline V gene, CDR1 is PRHDT and CDR2 is FYEKMQ (reference sequence). The length of the CDR3 is 15 residues.

This clone is a singleton in its sample. The chain couples TRBV4-1 to TRBJ2-7, with TRBD2 matching 8 bases. This CDR3 is 15 amino acids long. In germline, CDR1 is MGHRA, CDR2 YSYEKL. Germline trimming cut 7 bases from V and 4 bases from J; bases unmatched to any gene: 12. The CDR3 region is CASTSGRLAGYEQYF. As DNA, the CDR3 is TGCGCCAGCACCTCAGGACGGCTAGCGGGTTACGAGCAGTACTTC.

The V and J genes are TRBV5-5 and TRBJ1-3; tentatively, D is TRBD1 (5 bases). The CDR3 has 17 amino acids. The germline V and J ends were trimmed by 3 bases and 0 bases, with 16 bases remaining between them. CDR1 SGHKS and CDR2 YYEKEE come from the germline V gene (reference sequence). CDR3 protein: CASSYSPGLISGNTIYF. The CDR3 DNA sequence: TGTGCCAGCAGCTACTCCCCGGGACTGATCTCTGGAAACACCATATATTTT.

The CDR3: CASSQWDRYEQYF. Here the CDR3 DNA reads TGCGCCAGCAGCCAATGGGACAGATACGAGCAGTACTTC. The J gene is TRBJ2-7, the V gene TRBV4-1, with 7 nucleotides matching TRBD1. Germline assignment: CDR1 MGHRA and CDR2 YSYEKL. Trimming at V came to 2 bases and at J to 4 bases, leaving 2 bases not matched to a gene. The CDR3 spans 13 residues.

The chain joins TRBV4-1 to TRBJ1-3; 7 bases are shared with TRBD1. The V gene end was trimmed by 4 bases and the J gene end by 4 bases; junction bases not matched to a gene: 13. Germline lookup yields CDR1 MGHRA and CDR2 YSYEKL. This CDR3 contains 17 residues. The chain's CDR3 is CASSREQTGQAGNTIYF. The CDR3, as DNA: TGCGCCAGCAGCCGTGAACAGACAGGGCAGGCGGGAAACACCATATATTTT.

The V and J genes are TRBV6-1 and TRBJ2-7; maybe TRBD2 (5 bases). Germline V gene sequence: CDR1 MNHNS, CDR2 SASEGT. This CDR3 is built from 12 residues. V lost 2 bases, J lost 3 bases, and 5 bases lay in between. CDR3 bases: TGTGCCAGCAGTGAAAGCGGCTACGAGCAGTACTTC. It translates to CASSESGYEQYF.

The rearrangement joins TRBV11-2 to TRBJ1-6; weak D call: TRBD1 (5 bases). The ends were cut back, 8 bases at V and 0 bases at J, with 14 bases in the middle. The CDR3 is made up of 16 amino acids. Looked up from germline, CDR1 is SGHAT and CDR2 is FQNNGV. CDR3 DNA: TGTGCCAGCTCGTGGGCAGGGTACTCCTATAATTCACCCCTCCACTTT. Amino acids: CASSWAGYSYNSPLHF.

The gene calls are TRBV6-1 and TRBJ2-2; D is undetermined. The germline CDR1 and CDR2 sequences are MNHNS and SASEGT. The germline V and J ends were trimmed by 3 bases and 2 bases, with 19 bases remaining between them. The CDR3 runs to 18 residues. This CDR3 is CASSEAIPLIYNTGELFF. The DNA of the CDR3 is TGTGCCAGCAGTGAGGCAATTCCACTCATCTACAACACCGGGGAGCTGTTTTTT.

V usage is TRBV14 and J usage is TRBJ1-2; D is uncertain. The CDR3 loop spans 16 amino acids. Germline CDR1 and CDR2: SGHDN and FVKESK. V shed 4 bases and J shed 8 bases, with 23 bases lying between them. CDR3 protein: CASSPHNGLAAWGYTF. In nucleotides, the CDR3 is TGTGCCAGCAGCCCCCATAATGGACTAGCAGCGTGGGGCTACACCTTC.

J is TRBJ2-3 and V is TRBV10-3; 11 bases align to TRBD1. The CDR3 sequence is 16 residues long. The V segment lost 4 bases and the J segment 4 bases; nucleotides outside the gene matches: 7. Germline V lookup: CDR1 ENHRY, CDR2 SYGVKD. CDR3 bases: TGTGCCATCAGTGGATGGGACAGGGGGAGCTCAGATACGCAGTATTTT. Its translation is CAISGWDRGSSDTQYF.

The V and J genes are TRBV7-9 and TRBJ1-5; D not resolved. V gave up 3 bases and J gave up 5 bases, with 5 bases separating them. This CDR3 contains 12 residues. The V gene's germline CDR1 is SEHNR and CDR2 FQNEAQ (reference sequence). The CDR3 nucleotides read TGTGCCAGCAGCTTTGGGGATCAGCCCCAGCATTTT. The encoded protein is CASSFGDQPQHF.